The next 23 T cell receptor beta chains were all read from a single sample in a study of cytomegalovirus exposure and HLA in healthy donors (dated by TCRdb to the late 2010s). Library construction relied on the immunoSEQ multiplex PCR assay. The multiplex PCR relied on a mix of 60 forward primers for TCR Vbeta segments and 13 reverse primers for TCR Jbeta segments. The clones in this table, taken by TCRdb from immuneACCESS, are in-frame only. Not every clone is retained; where verified, under half of the shortfall comes from an unresolved V gene, and the cause of the rest is unknown. The sample table shows more than 80,000 clones, and 80% to 90% are seen once. The biggest ten clones account for 1.5% to 2% of the sample. Material for sequencing was PBMCs. The receptor source for this set is a man in his forties or fifties in good health and CMV-seronegative.

The chain joins TRBV5-4 to TRBJ1-6, with a weak D call TRBD1 (5 bases). Trimming shortened V by 4 bases and J by 4 bases, and 9 bases separated the two germline ends. CDR1 and CDR2 (germline): SGHNT, YYREEE (reference sequence). The CDR3 runs to 14 residues. The CDR3: CASSPGGYNSPLHF. In DNA, the CDR3 is TGTGCCAGCAGCCCCGGGGGTTATAATTCACCCCTCCACTTT.

CDR3 in DNA: TGTGCCAGCAGCGAACGGACAGGTGGGGAAAAACTGTTTTTT. Translation: CASSERTGGEKLFF. V and J are TRBV13 and TRBJ1-4, with TRBD1 matching over 7 bases. CDR1 and CDR2 (germline): PRHDT, FYEKMQ (reference sequence). Losses at the gene ends were 5 bases for V and 8 bases for J; bases not matched to a gene: 8. This CDR3 comprises 14 residues.

This rearrangement joins TRBV7-8 to TRBJ2-6; D may be TRBD1 (6 bases). V lost 5 bases to trimming and J lost 0 bases, with 26 bases between them. CDR3 length equals 21 residues. The germline gives CDR1 SGHVS, CDR2 FQNEAQ. CDR3 residues: CASSPPRWDTGSFSGANVLTF. The CDR3 bases are TGTGCCAGCAGCCCACCTAGGTGGGACACTGGTTCATTCTCTGGGGCCAACGTCCTGACTTTC. The full variable domain, completed using reference TRBV7-8 and TRBJ2-6, is GAGVSQSPRYKVAKRGQDVALRCDPISGHVSLFWYQQALGQGPEFLTYFQNEAQLDKSGLPSDRFFAERPEGSVSTLKIQRTQQEDSAVYLCASSPPRWDTGSFSGANVLTFGAGSRLTVL.

The rearrangement uses TRBV5-4 and TRBJ2-5, with 10 bases fitting TRBD2. The trim removed 3 bases at V and 2 bases at J, leaving 4 bases unmatched. Germline lookup yields CDR1 SGHNT and CDR2 YYREEE (reference sequence). This CDR3 region has 15 residues. This chain's CDR3 is CASSSKRGGQETQYF. The DNA for the CDR3 is TGTGCCAGCAGCTCTAAGCGGGGGGGGCAAGAGACCCAGTACTTC.

The V call is TRBV9, the J call TRBJ2-1, with 11 positions matching TRBD2. V shed 4 bases and J 2 bases; nucleotides not matched to a gene: 5. Germline values: CDR1 SGDLS, CDR2 YYNGEE. This CDR3 has 16 amino acids. The CDR3 DNA reads TGTGCCAGCAGCTCTAGTAGCGGGGGGGCCTACAATGAGCAGTTCTTC. Translating it yields CASSSSSGGAYNEQFF.

The chain joins TRBV28 to TRBJ2-2, with TRBD1 matching 10 bases. The V gene's germline CDR1 is MDHEN and CDR2 SYDVKM. There are 16 residues in the CDR3. With V trimmed by 5 bases and J by 5 bases, 8 bases remained unmatched. The CDR3 sequence is CASSGDRGRGTGELFF. CDR3 bases: TGTGCCAGCAGTGGTGACAGGGGGCGTGGGACCGGGGAGCTGTTTTTT. Filled out from reference TRBV28 and TRBJ2-2, the complete variable domain reads DVKVTQSSRYLVKRTGEKVFLECVQDMDHENMFWYRQDPGLGLRLIYFSYDVKMKEKGDIPEGYSVSREKKERFSLILESASTNQTSMYLCASSGDRGRGTGELFFGEGSRLTVL.

The gene calls are TRBV28 and TRBJ2-1; TRBD2 matches 7 bases. The length of the CDR3 is 17 residues. V trimming: 5 bases; J trimming: 4 bases; junction bases outside the gene matches: 14. Germline V gene sequence: CDR1 MDHEN, CDR2 SYDVKM. The CDR3 region has the DNA TGTGCCAGCAGTGCCATGACCTTAAGCGGGAAATACAATGAGCAGTTCTTC. Translation gives CASSAMTLSGKYNEQFF.

J is TRBJ2-3 and V is TRBV27; 7 bases align to TRBD1. Unmatched junction bases numbered 2, after V lost 4 bases and J lost 1 base. Germline V gene lookup returns CDR1 MNHEY and CDR2 SMNVEV (reference sequence). The CDR3 is 14 residues long. CDR3 protein: CASSWDSRTDTQYF. In nucleotides, the CDR3 is TGTGCCAGCAGTTGGGACAGCCGCACAGATACGCAGTATTTT.

V usage is TRBV6-6 and J usage is TRBJ1-4, with D hard to call. CDR1 and CDR2 from the germline V gene are MNHNY and SVGAGI (reference sequence). The CDR3 has 16 residues. V lost 7 bases and J lost 2, with 17 bases in between. CDR3 sequence (DNA): TGTGCCAGCACCTCCCCGTCGACGGGTACTAATGAAAAACTGTTTTTT. Its translation: CASTSPSTGTNEKLFF.

The CDR3 spells CASRLSGVVQYEQYF. As DNA, the CDR3 is TGTGCCAGTCGCCTCTCAGGGGTGGTTCAGTACGAGCAGTACTTC. The gene calls are TRBV6-5 and TRBJ2-7; D is possibly TRBD1 (6 bases). V shed 9 bases and J shed 4 bases, with 22 bases lying between them. Germline CDR1 and CDR2: MNHEY and SVGAGI. This CDR3 spans 15 amino acids.

This sequence joins TRBV30 and TRBJ1-3; perhaps TRBD1 as D (5 bases). V was clipped by 2 bases and J by 0 bases, with 11 bases between them. This CDR3 is built from 15 residues. CDR1 is GTSNPN and CDR2 is SVGIG in the germline V gene (reference sequence). CDR3 region: CAWSPGLGSGNTIYF. CDR3 DNA: TGTGCCTGGAGTCCGGGACTGGGCTCTGGAAACACCATATATTTT.

The V call is TRBV19, the J call TRBJ1-5, with TRBD1 matching 12 bases. There are 15 residues in the CDR3. The J segment lost 6 bases and the V segment lost 6 bases, leaving 6 bases of the junction unmatched. Germline CDR1 and CDR2: LNHDA and SQIVND (reference sequence). The DNA of the CDR3 is TGTGCCAGTAGCACGGGACAGGGGGCGGGTCAGCCCCAGCATTTT. Translation gives CASSTGQGAGQPQHF.

The chain employs TRBV5-4 and TRBJ1-1, with D possibly matching TRBD1 (5 bases). The CDR3 spans 13 residues. Per the germline V gene, CDR1 is SGHNT and CDR2 is YYREEE (reference sequence). V lost 1 base to trimming and J lost 3 bases, with 7 bases between them. The CDR3 DNA follows: TGTGCCAGCAGCTTGAGGGGATACACTGAAGCTTTCTTT. The encoded protein is CASSLRGYTEAFF. Supplemented by reference TRBV5-4 and TRBJ1-1, the full variable domain reads ETGVTQSPTHLIKTRGQQVTLRCSSQSGHNTVSWYQQALGQGPQFIFQYYREEENGRGNFPPRFSGLQFPNYSSELNVNALELDDSALYLCASSLRGYTEAFFGQGTRLTVV.

The rearrangement joins TRBV11-2 to TRBJ2-2; 7 bases match TRBD1. The CDR3 consists of 16 residues. Germline trimming cut 4 bases from V and 1 base from J; bases unmatched to any gene: 6. Germline CDR1 reads SGHAT; CDR2 reads FQNNGV. The CDR3 region has the DNA TGTGCCAGCAGCTCAACTCGGACAGGGAACACCGGGGAGCTGTTTTTT. Protein: CASSSTRTGNTGELFF.

The CDR3 DNA is TGTGCCAGCAGCCGACAGGGGGCCCTTTACAATGAGCAGTTCTTC. Amino acid sequence: CASSRQGALYNEQFF. V gene TRBV5-4 combines with J gene TRBJ2-1, with 10 bases aligning to TRBD1. Germline V lookup: CDR1 SGHNT, CDR2 YYREEE (reference sequence). V shed 4 bases, J shed 4 bases, and the junction held 5 bases outside the gene matches. The CDR3 is 15 amino acids.

The J gene is TRBJ1-5, the V gene TRBV5-1; maybe TRBD1 (6 bases). This CDR3 has 14 residues. V was clipped by 0 bases and J by 2 bases, with 6 bases between them. CDR1 is SGHRS, CDR2 YFSETQ, per germline. For the CDR3, the DNA is TGCGCCAGCAGCTTGGCAGGGGGCAATCAGCCCCAGCATTTT. As protein: CASSLAGGNQPQHF. Supplemented by reference TRBV5-1 and TRBJ1-5, the full variable domain reads KAGVTQTPRYLIKTRGQQVTLSCSPISGHRSVSWYQQTPGQGLQFLFEYFSETQRNKGNFPGRFSGRQFSNSRSEMNVSTLELGDSALYLCASSLAGGNQPQHFGDGTRLSIL.

This clone is a singleton in its sample. The V and J genes are TRBV25-1 and TRBJ2-1; 13 positions match TRBD2. The CDR3 extends over 18 amino acids. V trimming: 7 bases; J trimming: 1 base; junction bases outside the gene matches: 10. Germline V gene lookup returns CDR1 MGHDK and CDR2 SYGVNS. CDR3 sequence reads: CASMMSPGLAGSYNEQFF. The CDR3 bases are TGTGCCAGCATGATGAGCCCGGGACTAGCGGGGTCCTACAATGAGCAGTTCTTC.

The chain is built from TRBV5-6 and TRBJ2-3; 12 bases fit TRBD2. With 2 bases clipped from V and 0 bases from J, the junction kept 1 base outside the gene matches. Germline V gene data show CDR1 as SGHDT and CDR2 as YYEEEE. The CDR3 contains 16 residues. CDR3 coding DNA: TGTGCCAGCAGCTTAGGACTAGCGGGGAGCACAGATACGCAGTATTTT. This codes for CASSLGLAGSTDTQYF.

This chain uses TRBV28 with TRBJ1-4; maybe TRBD1 (5 bases). The V gene lost 4 bases and the J gene lost 10 bases, with 16 bases spanning the gap. Germline CDR1 MDHEN, CDR2 SYDVKM. The CDR3 runs to 14 residues. CDR3 residues: CASSSGQPGGKLFF. The CDR3 bases are TGTGCCAGCAGTTCAGGGCAGCCGGGAGGAAAACTGTTTTTT.

Only a few counts were recorded for this clone. The V and J genes are TRBV6-1 and TRBJ2-1; 9 bases fit TRBD1. Germline lookup yields CDR1 MNHNS and CDR2 SASEGT. CDR3 size: 13 residues. Trimming cost V 6 bases and J 12 bases; bases outside gene matches: 9. CDR3 in DNA: TGTGCCAGCAGGCCCGGGACAGGGTGGGTGCAGTTCTTC. Its protein is CASRPGTGWVQFF.

V and J are TRBV5-4 and TRBJ2-7, with D unresolved. V was pared by 0 bases and J by 5 bases, with 12 bases between. The CDR3 extends over 14 amino acids. Germline V CDR1 and CDR2: SGHNT, YYREEE (reference sequence). This chain's CDR3 is CASSLGGYSNEQYF. The CDR3 DNA follows: TGTGCCAGCAGCTTGGGTGGGTACAGTAACGAGCAGTACTTC.

The genes are TRBV7-9 and TRBJ2-1; 9 bases line up with TRBD2. There are 15 residues in the CDR3. Germline V gene lookup returns CDR1 SEHNR and CDR2 FQNEAQ (reference sequence). With V trimmed by 10 bases and J by 5 bases, 12 bases remained unmatched. The DNA for the CDR3 is TGTGCCACCTTGGGTGAGACTAGCGGCCACAATGAGCAGTTCTTC. Residues: CATLGETSGHNEQFF.

As to this clone: Different DNA sequences within this sample yield the same CDR3. The V and J genes are TRBV19 and TRBJ2-1, with 7 nucleotides matching TRBD2. Germline CDR1 LNHDA, CDR2 SQIVND (reference sequence). The CDR3 covers 15 residues. The V segment lost 2 bases and the J segment 2 bases; nucleotides outside the gene matches: 3. CDR3 in DNA: TGTGCCAGTAGTATAACCAGCGGGGCCTACAATGAGCAGTTCTTC. It translates to CASSITSGAYNEQFF.